The text below deals with one T cell receptor beta chain. Per the original methods: Estimated nucleated cell counts came from reference gene primer amplification. Produced via immunoSEQ multiplex PCR; TCRdb's table is partial and in-frame only. That table is the source of V, J and clone size, and D and trimming were worked out from the DNA. The data contain around 20,000 clones, approximately 86% of them singletons. This specimen belongs to a study of blood T cell repertoires in COVID-19. The V segment lost 2 bases and the J segment 14 bases; nucleotides outside the gene matches: 5. The CDR3 contains 13 residues. The germline V gene has CDR1 SGHNT and CDR2 YENEEA.

This TCR was recovered from a human donor in a cohort sampled during active COVID-19. The sample comprised peripheral blood. The chain uses TRBV11-3 and TRBJ2-1, with 11 bases aligning to TRBD1. The CDR3 DNA sequence: TGTGCCAGCAGCTTAATCGGACAGGGGGCGAAGTTCTTC. It codes for CASSLIGQGAKFF.